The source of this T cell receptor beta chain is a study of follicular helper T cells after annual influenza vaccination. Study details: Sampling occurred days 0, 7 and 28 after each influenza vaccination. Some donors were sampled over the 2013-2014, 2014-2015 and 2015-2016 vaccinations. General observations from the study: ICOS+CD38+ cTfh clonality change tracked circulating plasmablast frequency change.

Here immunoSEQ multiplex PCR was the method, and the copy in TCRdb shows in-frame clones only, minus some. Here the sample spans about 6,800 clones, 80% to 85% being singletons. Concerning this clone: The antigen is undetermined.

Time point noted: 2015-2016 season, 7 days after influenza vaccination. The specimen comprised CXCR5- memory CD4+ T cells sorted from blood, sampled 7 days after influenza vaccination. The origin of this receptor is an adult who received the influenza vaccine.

CDR3 nucleotide sequence: TGTGCCAGCAGCTTAGTCGAGGACGCTGAAGCTTTCTTT. Its protein product is CASSLVEDAEAFF. The chain links TRBV7-2 to TRBJ1-1; no firm D call. CDR1 is SGHTA, CDR2 FQGNSA, per germline. The germline V and J ends were trimmed by 1 base and 6 bases, with 9 bases remaining between them. This CDR3 region has 13 residues.